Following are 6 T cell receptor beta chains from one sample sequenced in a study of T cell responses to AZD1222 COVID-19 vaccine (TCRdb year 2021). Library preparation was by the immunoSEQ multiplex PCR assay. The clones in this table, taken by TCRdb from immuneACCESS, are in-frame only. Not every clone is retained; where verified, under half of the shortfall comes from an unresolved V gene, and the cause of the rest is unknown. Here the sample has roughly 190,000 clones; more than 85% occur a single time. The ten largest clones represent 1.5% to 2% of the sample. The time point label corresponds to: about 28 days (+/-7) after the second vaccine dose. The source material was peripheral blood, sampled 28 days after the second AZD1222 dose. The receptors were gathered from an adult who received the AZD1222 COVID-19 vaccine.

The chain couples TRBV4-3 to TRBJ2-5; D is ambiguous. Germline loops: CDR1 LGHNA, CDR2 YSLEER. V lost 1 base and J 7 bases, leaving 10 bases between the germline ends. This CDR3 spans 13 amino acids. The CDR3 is CASSQVPGVTQYF. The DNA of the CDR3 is TGCGCCAGCAGCCAAGTCCCGGGTGTGACCCAGTACTTC.

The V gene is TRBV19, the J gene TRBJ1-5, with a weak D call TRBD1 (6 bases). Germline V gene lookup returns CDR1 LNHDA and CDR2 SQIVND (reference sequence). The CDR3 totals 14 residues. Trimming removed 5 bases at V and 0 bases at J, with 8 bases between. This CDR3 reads CASSLGGSNQPQHF. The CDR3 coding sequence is TGTGCCAGTAGTTTAGGGGGTAGCAATCAGCCCCAGCATTTT.

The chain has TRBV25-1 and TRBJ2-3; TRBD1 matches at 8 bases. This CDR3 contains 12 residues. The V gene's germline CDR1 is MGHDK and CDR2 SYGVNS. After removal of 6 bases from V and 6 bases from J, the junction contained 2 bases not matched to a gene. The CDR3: CASRDRADTQYF. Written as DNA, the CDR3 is TGTGCCAGCAGGGACAGGGCGGATACGCAGTATTTT.

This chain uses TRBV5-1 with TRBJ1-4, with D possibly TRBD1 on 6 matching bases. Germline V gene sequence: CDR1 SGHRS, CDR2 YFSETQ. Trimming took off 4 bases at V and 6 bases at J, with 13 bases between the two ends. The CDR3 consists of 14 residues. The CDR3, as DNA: TGCGCCAGCAGCACCCGGGACATTGATGAAAAACTGTTTTTT. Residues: CASSTRDIDEKLFF.

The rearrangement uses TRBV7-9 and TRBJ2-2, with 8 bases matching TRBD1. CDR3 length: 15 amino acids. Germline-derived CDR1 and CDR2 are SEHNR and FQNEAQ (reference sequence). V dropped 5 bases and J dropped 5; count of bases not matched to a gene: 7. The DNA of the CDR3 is TGTGCCAGCAGCACCGACAGGGGAGCGACCGGGGAGCTGTTTTTT. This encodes CASSTDRGATGELFF.

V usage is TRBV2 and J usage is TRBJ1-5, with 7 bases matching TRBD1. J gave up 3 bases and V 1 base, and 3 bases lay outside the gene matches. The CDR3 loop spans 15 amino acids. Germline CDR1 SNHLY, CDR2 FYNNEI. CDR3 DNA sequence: TGTGCCAGCAGTGAAGGGGGACAGCTCAATCAGCCCCAGCATTTT. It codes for CASSEGGQLNQPQHF.